Listed here are 29 T cell receptor beta chains from one sample, sequenced in a study of blood T cells in healthy people across ages. A sample-barcoded 5' primer and a J-beta primer mix were used in a second PCR of roughly 7 to 11 cycles. Each CDR3 protein gets one entry after TCRdb re-called the 5' RACE reads with MiXCR. This table has approximately 800,000 distinct CDR3 sequences, roughly 50% appearing once. The sample was blood. The receptors come from a man older than 75 in good health.

The chain uses TRBV5-1 and TRBJ2-5, with D possibly TRBD2 on 5 matching bases. V lost 4 bases and J 5 bases, leaving 15 bases between the germline ends. This CDR3 has 14 residues. From germline, CDR1 is SGHRS and CDR2 YFSETQ. For the CDR3, the DNA is TGCGCCAGCAGCCATGCCGGGCCGGGGGAGACCCAGTACTTC. Protein product: CASSHAGPGETQYF.

The chain combines TRBV18 with TRBJ2-7; weak D call: TRBD2 (6 bases). V lost 2 bases, J lost 4 bases, and 12 bases lay in between. CDR3 size: 14 residues. Germline values: CDR1 KGHSH, CDR2 LQKENI. DNA of the CDR3: TGTGCCAGCTCACCAGAGGCAGGGAGGTACGAGCAGTACTTC. Protein sequence: CASSPEAGRYEQYF. Filled out from reference TRBV18 and TRBJ2-7, the complete variable domain reads NAGVMQNPRHLVRRRGQEARLRCSPMKGHSHVYWYRQLPEEGLKFMVYLQKENIIDESGMPKERFSAEFPKEGPSILRIQQVVRGDSAAYFCASSPEAGRYEQYFGPGTRLTVT.

This chain connects TRBV29-1 to TRBJ2-1; 8 nucleotides agree with TRBD2. The CDR3 has 11 amino acids. Germline V CDR1 and CDR2: SQVTM, ANQGSEA. The CDR3: CSAGGGNEQFF. DNA of the CDR3: TGCAGTGCCGGGGGGGGTAATGAGCAGTTCTTC.

This clonotype has a handful of counts. The chain combines TRBV11-1 with TRBJ2-3; 8 bases map to TRBD2. The length of the CDR3 is 16 residues. Germline assignment: CDR1 SGHAT and CDR2 FQDESV (reference sequence). V was pared by 5 bases and J by 14 bases, with 21 bases of the junction left unmatched. CDR3 sequence: CASSTVTSGSVRYAYF. In nucleotides, the CDR3 is TGTGCCAGCAGCACAGTAACGAGCGGGAGCGTCAGATACGCGTATTTT.

The chain recombines TRBV21-1 with TRBJ2-1; TRBD2 is the table's D call, not checked against the DNA. TRBV21-1 is termed a pseudogene. The CDR3 sequence is 17 residues long. The CDR3 loop is CASTKGGEGTCKGEQFF. CDR3 nucleotides: TGTGCCAGCACTAAAGGTGGAGAAGGGACTTGCAAGGGTGAGCAGTTCTTC.

The chain recombines TRBV18 with TRBJ1-5; TRBD1 aligns across 7 bases. Trimming took 5 bases from V and 0 from J; bases not matched to a gene: 1. The CDR3 runs 14 residues. CDR1 is KGHSH, CDR2 LQKENI, per germline. The CDR3 loop is CASSGTDSNQPQHF. Written as DNA, the CDR3 is TGTGCCAGCTCAGGGACAGATAGCAATCAGCCCCAGCATTTT.

The chain uses TRBV19 and TRBJ1-6, with D perhaps TRBD1 (5 bases). The germline CDR1 and CDR2 sequences are LNHDA and SQIVND (reference sequence). The CDR3 runs to 13 residues. Trimming removed 8 bases from V and 7 bases from J, with 12 bases in between. CDR3 DNA: TGTGCCAGTCTCGAGGGGAGAAATTCACCCCTCCACTTT. Amino acids: CASLEGRNSPLHF.

The chain carries TRBV2 and TRBJ1-1; D not resolved. V lost 1 base to trimming and J lost 7 bases, with 10 bases between them. Germline CDR1 reads SNHLY; CDR2 reads FYNNEI. This CDR3 has 13 amino acids. Here the CDR3 reads CASSEEEPYEAFF. CDR3 nucleotide sequence: TGTGCCAGCAGTGAAGAGGAACCCTATGAAGCTTTCTTT.

This clonotype was found a few times. The chain is built from TRBV7-2 and TRBJ2-3; D unclear. The V end lost 5 bases, the J end lost 5 bases, and 8 bases lay between the germline ends. This CDR3 is built from 12 residues. The germline CDR1 and CDR2 sequences are SGHTA and FQGNSA. CDR3 nucleotide sequence: TGTGCCAGCAGCCTCCCGGTAGATACGCAGTATTTT. Translated: CASSLPVDTQYF.

The V gene is TRBV3-1, the J gene TRBJ1-1; the match to TRBD1 covers 9 bases. The germline V gene encodes CDR1 LGHDT and CDR2 YNNKEL (reference sequence). The trim removed 4 bases at V and 6 bases at J, leaving 12 bases unmatched. This CDR3 region has 16 residues. In DNA form, the CDR3 reads TGTGCCAGCAGCCTCCCCGGGACAGGGTCAGCTGCTGAAGCTTTCTTT. Translating it yields CASSLPGTGSAAEAFF.

This clonotype was counted a few times. The chain recombines TRBV4-2 with TRBJ1-1, with TRBD1 as a possible D gene (6 bases). This CDR3 comprises 15 residues. Between the trimmed V and J ends, which lost 1 base and 3 bases, there was a span of 12 bases. Germline V lookup: CDR1 LGHNA, CDR2 YNFKEQ. CDR3 loop: CASSQGARGHTEAFF. For the CDR3, the DNA is TGTGCCAGCAGCCAAGGGGCCAGGGGCCACACTGAAGCTTTCTTT.

The chain is built from TRBV24-1 and TRBJ2-7, with 11 bases identical to TRBD1. V dropped 7 bases and J dropped 7; count of bases not matched to a gene: 5. There are 13 residues in the CDR3. Germline CDR1 KGHDR, CDR2 SFDVKD. This CDR3 reads CATSGQGAGEQYF. For the CDR3, the DNA is TGTGCCACCAGCGGACAGGGGGCTGGGGAGCAGTACTTC.

This sequence joins TRBV6-5 and TRBJ2-1; 8 nucleotides agree with TRBD2. V gave up 6 bases and J gave up 10 bases; unmatched junction bases: 11. This CDR3 is built from 14 residues. From germline, CDR1 is MNHEY and CDR2 SVGAGI. The CDR3 DNA reads TGTGCCAGCAGCGTCGGGCCTAGCGGGTCCGAGCAGTTCTTC. Protein sequence: CASSVGPSGSEQFF.

This clonotype was picked up many times. This sequence joins TRBV6-1 and TRBJ2-6; the D is unclear. The ends were cut back, 7 bases at V and 1 base at J, with 11 bases in the middle. The CDR3 runs 15 residues. The germline gives CDR1 MNHNS, CDR2 SASEGT. The CDR3 region has the DNA TGTGCCAGCACCTCCGGTCTATCTGGGGCCAACGTCCTGACTTTC. It codes for CASTSGLSGANVLTF.

V gene TRBV9 combines with J gene TRBJ2-7; the match to TRBD1 covers 10 bases. The CDR3 runs 15 residues. Germline V gives CDR1 SGDLS, CDR2 YYNGEE. Trimming took 3 bases from V and 4 from J; bases not matched to a gene: 7. The CDR3 spells CASSATDRGWYEQYF. The CDR3 DNA reads TGTGCCAGCAGCGCCACGGACAGGGGGTGGTACGAGCAGTACTTC.

Comment on this clonotype: The junction shows a germline mismatch at one end, possibly a read error. The chain is built from TRBV7-8 and TRBJ1-5; 8 bases line up with TRBD1. The V gene's germline CDR1 is SGHVS and CDR2 FQNEAQ. The CDR3 sequence is 15 residues long. The CDR3 region is CASSLGTGNNQPRHF. CDR3 sequence (DNA): TGTGCCAGCAGCTTAGGGACAGGGAACAATCAGCCCCGGCATTTT.

The rearrangement uses TRBV7-2 and TRBJ2-5; D might be TRBD1 (5 bases). The CDR3 totals 17 residues. Trimming pared 2 bases from V and 0 bases from J, leaving 16 bases between. Germline V CDR1 and CDR2: SGHTA, FQGNSA. The CDR3 protein is CASSLMVQGRYQETQYF. DNA for the CDR3: TGTGCCAGCAGCTTAATGGTGCAGGGCCGATACCAAGAGACCCAGTACTTC.

In its sample, this clonotype was seen a few times. V and J are TRBV28 and TRBJ2-7; TRBD1 might be the D (5 bases). There are 14 residues in the CDR3. V lost 2 bases to trimming and J lost 1 base, with 9 bases between them. Germline CDR1 MDHEN, CDR2 SYDVKM. CDR3 nucleotides: TGTGCCAGCAGTTTACAGGGAAGGTCCTACGAGCAGTACTTC. Protein: CASSLQGRSYEQYF.

The chain couples TRBV7-2 to TRBJ2-5; 8 nucleotides agree with TRBD1. With 1 base clipped from V and 3 bases from J, the junction kept 4 bases outside the gene matches. Germline V CDR1 and CDR2: SGHTA, FQGNSA. The CDR3 is 15 residues long. The CDR3, as DNA: TGTGCCAGCAGCTTAGGCCGACAGGGGAAAGAGACCCAGTACTTC. Protein sequence: CASSLGRQGKETQYF.

This clonotype has a handful of counts. DNA for the CDR3: TGCGCCAGCAACTACGGGACAGGACTCACAGATACGCAGTATTTT. This codes for CASNYGTGLTDTQYF. The V call is TRBV5-1, the J call TRBJ2-3; 8 positions agree with TRBD1. This CDR3 region has 15 residues. Germline values: CDR1 SGHRS, CDR2 YFSETQ. J gave up 2 bases and V 6 bases, and 8 bases lay outside the gene matches. Combining the CDR3 with reference TRBV5-1 and TRBJ2-3 gives the whole variable domain KAGVTQTPRYLIKTRGQQVTLSCSPISGHRSVSWYQQTPGQGLQFLFEYFSETQRNKGNFPGRFSGRQFSNSRSEMNVSTLELGDSALYLCASNYGTGLTDTQYFGPGTRLTVL.

This rearrangement joins TRBV13 to TRBJ2-5; 11 bases are a match to TRBD1. V was pared by 5 bases and J by 5 bases, with 10 bases of the junction left unmatched. CDR1 is PRHDT and CDR2 is FYEKMQ in the germline V gene (reference sequence). The CDR3 loop spans 16 amino acids. The CDR3, as DNA: TGTGCCAGCAGCCGGATACGGGACAGGGGGATGGAGACCCAGTACTTC. The encoded protein is CASSRIRDRGMETQYF.

This clonotype was counted ten times or more. The chain links TRBV3-1 to TRBJ2-7; D ambiguous. V gave up 1 base and J gave up 3 bases, with 1 base separating them. The CDR3 totals 11 residues. The germline V gene encodes CDR1 LGHDT and CDR2 YNNKEL (reference sequence). This CDR3 reads CASSQVYEQYF. For the CDR3, the DNA is TGTGCCAGCAGCCAAGTCTACGAGCAGTACTTC.

The rearrangement joins TRBV7-9 to TRBJ1-1, with D unclear. The germline V gene has CDR1 SEHNR and CDR2 FQNEAQ (reference sequence). The ends were cut back, 6 bases at V and 7 bases at J, with 18 bases in the middle. The CDR3 contains 14 residues. DNA of the CDR3: TGTGCCAGCAGTCCAAACCGGCAGCTCATTGAAGCTTTCTTT. Its translation: CASSPNRQLIEAFF. The full variable domain, with the rest looked up from reference TRBV7-9 and TRBJ1-1, is DTGVSQNPRHKITKRGQNVTFRCDPISEHNRLYWYRQTLGQGPEFLTYFQNEAQLEKSRLLSDRFSAERPKGSFSTLEIQRTEQGDSAMYLCASSPNRQLIEAFFGQGTRLTVV.

This clonotype showed up just a few times. This chain connects TRBV5-1 to TRBJ2-2, with a tentative D call TRBD2 (5 bases). Germline CDR1 SGHRS, CDR2 YFSETQ. Deletions cut 1 base from V and 4 bases from J, with 11 bases between. This CDR3 has 15 amino acids. The CDR3 DNA sequence: TGCGCCAGCAGCTTGAGCGGCCAACCCACCGGGGAGCTGTTTTTT. Translated, it gives CASSLSGQPTGELFF.

This clonotype was recorded only once. The CDR3: CASSVALGSLAVGNYNEQFF. CDR3 nucleotides: TGTGCCAGCAGCGTAGCGCTAGGGTCCCTAGCGGTAGGGAATTACAATGAGCAGTTCTTC. V usage is TRBV9 and J usage is TRBJ2-1; 7 bases match TRBD2. After removal of 0 bases from V and 4 bases from J, the junction contained 19 bases not matched to a gene. Germline V lookup: CDR1 SGDLS, CDR2 YYNGEE. The CDR3 spans 20 residues.

This chain uses TRBV11-2 with TRBJ1-4; D is uncertain. V lost 4 bases to trimming and J lost 5 bases, with 14 bases between them. The germline gives CDR1 SGHAT, CDR2 FQNNGV. The CDR3 extends over 15 amino acids. CDR3 protein: CASSSPVGPNEKLFF. For the CDR3, the DNA is TGTGCCAGCAGCTCCCCGGTGGGCCCAAATGAAAAACTGTTTTTT.

The chain is built from TRBV11-2 and TRBJ2-5; no definite D call. The J call could be wrong; TRBJ2-7 is a better fit for the DNA end. There are 14 residues in the CDR3. The germline V gene has CDR1 SGHAT and CDR2 FQNNGV. The CDR3, as DNA: TGTGCCAGCAGCCCTTACTTGTTGGCATACGAGCAGTACTTC. It is translated as CASSPYLLAYEQYF.

This clonotype has ten or more counts. The chain employs TRBV20-1 and TRBJ2-4, with unresolved D. The CDR3 runs 15 residues. V lost 0 bases and J lost 0, with 9 bases in between. CDR1 and CDR2 from the germline V gene are DFQATT and SNEGSKA (reference sequence). In DNA form, the CDR3 reads TGCAGTGCTAGAGATCTGGGTAGAGCCAAAAACATTCAGTACTTC. Amino acids: CSARDLGRAKNIQYF.

The V and J genes are TRBV11-1 and TRBJ2-1; D is undetermined. CDR1 is SGHAT, CDR2 FQDESV, per germline (reference sequence). The CDR3 is 14 amino acids. V dropped 4 bases and J dropped 0 bases, with 7 bases sitting between them. CDR3 bases: TGTGCCAGCAGCTCCATCCCCTCCTACAATGAGCAGTTCTTC. It codes for CASSSIPSYNEQFF.